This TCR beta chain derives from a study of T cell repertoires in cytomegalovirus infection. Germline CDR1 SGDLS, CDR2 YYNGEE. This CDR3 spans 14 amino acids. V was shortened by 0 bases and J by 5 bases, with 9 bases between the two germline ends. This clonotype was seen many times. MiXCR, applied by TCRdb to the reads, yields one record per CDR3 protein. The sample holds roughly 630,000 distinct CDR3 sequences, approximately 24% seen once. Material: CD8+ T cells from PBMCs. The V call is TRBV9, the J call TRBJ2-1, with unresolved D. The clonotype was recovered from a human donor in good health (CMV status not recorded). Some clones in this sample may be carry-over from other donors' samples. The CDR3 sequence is CASSVGRVHNEQFF. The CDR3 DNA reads TGTGCCAGCAGCGTAGGTCGGGTCCACAATGAGCAGTTCTTC. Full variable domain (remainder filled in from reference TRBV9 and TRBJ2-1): DSGVTQTPKHLITATGQRVTLRCSPRSGDLSVYWYQQSLDQGLQFLIQYYNGEERAKGNILERFSAQQFPDLHSELNLSSLELGDSALYFCASSVGRVHNEQFFGPGTRLTVL.